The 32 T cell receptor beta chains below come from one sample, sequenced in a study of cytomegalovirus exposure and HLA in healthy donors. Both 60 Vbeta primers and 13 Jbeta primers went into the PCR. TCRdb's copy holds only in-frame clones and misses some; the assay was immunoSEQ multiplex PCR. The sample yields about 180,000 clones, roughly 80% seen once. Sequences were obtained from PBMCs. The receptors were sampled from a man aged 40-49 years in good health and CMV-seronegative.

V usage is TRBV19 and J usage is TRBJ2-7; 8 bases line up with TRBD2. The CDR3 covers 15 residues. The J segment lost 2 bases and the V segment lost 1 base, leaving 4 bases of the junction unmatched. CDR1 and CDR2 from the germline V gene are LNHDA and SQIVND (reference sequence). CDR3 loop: CASSIGLAGPYEQYF. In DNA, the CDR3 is TGTGCCAGTAGTATAGGGCTAGCGGGCCCCTACGAGCAGTACTTC.

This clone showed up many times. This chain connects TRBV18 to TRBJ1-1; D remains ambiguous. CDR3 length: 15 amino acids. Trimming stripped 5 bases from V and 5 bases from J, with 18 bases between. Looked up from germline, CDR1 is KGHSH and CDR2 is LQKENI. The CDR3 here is CASSAGEVPRTEAFF. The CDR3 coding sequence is TGTGCCAGCTCAGCGGGAGAGGTGCCGAGGACTGAAGCTTTCTTT.

Written as DNA, the CDR3 is TGCAGCGTTGCCCGGGACAGACCTGGGGCCAACGTCCTGACTTTC. Amino acids: CSVARDRPGANVLTF. V and J are TRBV29-1 and TRBJ2-6; 7 positions agree with TRBD1. Germline CDR1 SQVTM, CDR2 ANQGSEA. CDR3 size: 15 residues. V dropped 4 bases and J dropped 2; count of bases not matched to a gene: 5.

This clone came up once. The CDR3: CASSLDHLNSPLHF. The CDR3 DNA follows: TGTGCCAGCAGCTTAGACCACCTAAATTCACCCCTCCACTTT. This chain uses TRBV7-6 with TRBJ1-6; D remains unclear. V gave up 1 base and J gave up 7 bases, with 8 bases separating them. Germline V lookup: CDR1 SGHVS, CDR2 FNYEAQ. This CDR3 comprises 14 residues.

The CDR3 bases are TGCGCCAGCAGTCGGGACACGCAGACCCAGTACTTC. Translation gives CASSRDTQTQYF. The chain carries TRBV10-1 and TRBJ2-5, with TRBD1 as a possible D gene (6 bases). Germline-derived CDR1 and CDR2 are WNHNN and SYGVQD (reference sequence). The CDR3 extends over 12 amino acids. V was pared by 5 bases and J by 6 bases, with 10 bases between.

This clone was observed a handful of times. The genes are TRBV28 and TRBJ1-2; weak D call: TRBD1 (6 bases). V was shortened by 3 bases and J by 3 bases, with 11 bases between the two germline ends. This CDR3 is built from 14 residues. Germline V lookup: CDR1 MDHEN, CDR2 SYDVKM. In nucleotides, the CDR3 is TGTGCCAGCAGTTTGTCAGGGGACGACTATGGCTACACCTTC. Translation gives CASSLSGDDYGYTF.

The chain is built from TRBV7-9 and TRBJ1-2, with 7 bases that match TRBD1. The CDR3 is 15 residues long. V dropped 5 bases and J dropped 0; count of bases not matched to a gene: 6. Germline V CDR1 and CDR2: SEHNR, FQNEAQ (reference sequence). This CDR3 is CASSRLDRTNYGYTF. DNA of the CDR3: TGTGCCAGCAGCCGATTGGACAGGACTAACTATGGCTACACCTTC.

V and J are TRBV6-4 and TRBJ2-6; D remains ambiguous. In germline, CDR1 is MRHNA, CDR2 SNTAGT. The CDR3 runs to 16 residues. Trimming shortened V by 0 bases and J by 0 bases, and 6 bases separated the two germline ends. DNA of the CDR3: TGTGCCAGCAGTGACTCGAGCCTCTCTGGGGCCAACGTCCTGACTTTC. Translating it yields CASSDSSLSGANVLTF.

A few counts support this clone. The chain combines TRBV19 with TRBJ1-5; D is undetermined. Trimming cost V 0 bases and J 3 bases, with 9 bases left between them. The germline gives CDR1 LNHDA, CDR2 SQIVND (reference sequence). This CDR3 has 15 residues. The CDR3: CASSIEAFLNQPQHF. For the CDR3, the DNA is TGTGCCAGTAGTATAGAGGCCTTCCTCAATCAGCCCCAGCATTTT.

The CDR3 DNA follows: TGTGCCAGCAGGCCCCTAGCGGGAGGACCTTACGAGCAGTACTTC. This encodes CASRPLAGGPYEQYF. This chain links TRBV2 with TRBJ2-7; 11 nucleotides line up with TRBD2. This CDR3 is built from 15 residues. J was trimmed by 4 bases and V by 6 bases; bases with no gene match: 8. Germline loops: CDR1 SNHLY, CDR2 FYNNEI.

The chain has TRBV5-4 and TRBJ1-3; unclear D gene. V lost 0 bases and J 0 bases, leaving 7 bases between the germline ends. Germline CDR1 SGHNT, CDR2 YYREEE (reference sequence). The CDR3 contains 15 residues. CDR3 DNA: TGTGCCAGCAGCTTGGAATACGGCTCTGGAAACACCATATATTTT. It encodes CASSLEYGSGNTIYF.

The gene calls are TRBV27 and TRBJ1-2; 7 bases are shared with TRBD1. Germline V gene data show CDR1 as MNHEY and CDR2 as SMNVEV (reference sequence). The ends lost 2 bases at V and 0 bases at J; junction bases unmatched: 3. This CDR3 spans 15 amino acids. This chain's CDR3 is CASSLKGGPNYGYTF. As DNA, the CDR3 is TGTGCCAGCAGTTTAAAAGGGGGCCCTAACTATGGCTACACCTTC.

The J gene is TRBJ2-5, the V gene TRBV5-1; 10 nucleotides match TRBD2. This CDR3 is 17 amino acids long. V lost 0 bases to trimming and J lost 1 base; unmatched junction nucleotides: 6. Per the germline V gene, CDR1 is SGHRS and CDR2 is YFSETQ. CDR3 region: CASSLAPSGSPQETQYF. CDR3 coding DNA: TGCGCCAGCAGCTTGGCTCCTAGCGGGAGCCCCCAAGAGACCCAGTACTTC.

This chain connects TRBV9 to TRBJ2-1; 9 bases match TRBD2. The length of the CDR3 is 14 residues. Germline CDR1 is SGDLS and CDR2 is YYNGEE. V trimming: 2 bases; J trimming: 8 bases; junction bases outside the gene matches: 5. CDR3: CASSVSGSGYEQFF. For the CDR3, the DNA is TGTGCCAGCAGCGTTAGCGGGAGCGGGTATGAGCAGTTCTTC.

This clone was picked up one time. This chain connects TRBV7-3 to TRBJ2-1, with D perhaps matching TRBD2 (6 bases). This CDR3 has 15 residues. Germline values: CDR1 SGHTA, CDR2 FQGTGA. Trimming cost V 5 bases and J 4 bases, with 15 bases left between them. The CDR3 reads CASSQSGVRYNEQFF. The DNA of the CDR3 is TGTGCCAGCAGCCAATCGGGGGTAAGGTACAATGAGCAGTTCTTC.

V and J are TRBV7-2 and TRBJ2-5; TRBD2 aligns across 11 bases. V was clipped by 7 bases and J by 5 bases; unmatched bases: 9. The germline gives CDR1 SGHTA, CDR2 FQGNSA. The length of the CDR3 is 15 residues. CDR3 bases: TGTGCCAGCACCATGGGACTAGCGGCTCGGGAGACCCAGTACTTC. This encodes CASTMGLAARETQYF. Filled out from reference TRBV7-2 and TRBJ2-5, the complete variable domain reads GAGVSQSPSNKVTEKGKDVELRCDPISGHTALYWYRQSLGQGLEFLIYFQGNSAPDKSGLPSDRFSAERTGGSVSTLTIQRTQQEDSAVYLCASTMGLAARETQYFGPGTRLLVL.

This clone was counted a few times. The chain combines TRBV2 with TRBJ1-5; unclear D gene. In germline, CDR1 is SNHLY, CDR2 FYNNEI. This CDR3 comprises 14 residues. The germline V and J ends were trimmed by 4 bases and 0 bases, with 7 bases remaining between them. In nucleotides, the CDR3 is TGTGCCAGCAGTGGCACATCTAGCAATCAGCCCCAGCATTTT. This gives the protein CASSGTSSNQPQHF.

CDR3: CASSQVFRGGEHHIFSYEQYF. DNA for the CDR3: TGTGCCAGCAGCCAAGTGTTCCGTGGAGGGGAACACCACATATTCTCCTACGAGCAGTACTTC. The J gene is TRBJ2-7, the V gene TRBV4-2; D might be TRBD2 (6 bases). The V gene's germline CDR1 is LGHNA and CDR2 YNFKEQ. Trimming shortened V by 1 base and J by 0 bases, and 28 bases separated the two germline ends. The CDR3 has 21 residues.

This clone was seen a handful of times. CDR3 in amino acids: CASSLLSLGRGNEKLFF. CDR3 sequence (DNA): TGTGCCAGCAGCTTACTTTCGCTCGGCAGGGGGAATGAAAAACTGTTTTTT. The V gene is TRBV7-2, the J gene TRBJ1-4; 7 bases map to TRBD1. J was trimmed by 5 bases and V by 2 bases; bases with no gene match: 11. The CDR3 spans 17 residues. CDR1 is SGHTA, CDR2 FQGNSA, per germline.

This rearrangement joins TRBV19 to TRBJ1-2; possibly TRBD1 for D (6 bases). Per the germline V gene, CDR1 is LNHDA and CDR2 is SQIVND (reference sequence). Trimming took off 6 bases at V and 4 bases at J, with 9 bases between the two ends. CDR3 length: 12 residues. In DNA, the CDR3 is TGTGCCAGTAGGGACAGTCTCTATGGCTACACCTTC. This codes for CASRDSLYGYTF.

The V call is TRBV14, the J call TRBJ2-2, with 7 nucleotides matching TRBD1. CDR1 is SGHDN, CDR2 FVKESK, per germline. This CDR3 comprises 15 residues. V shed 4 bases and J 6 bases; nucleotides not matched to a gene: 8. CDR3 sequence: CASSRFQTGAGELFF. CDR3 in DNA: TGTGCCAGCAGCCGATTTCAAACAGGGGCCGGGGAGCTGTTTTTT.

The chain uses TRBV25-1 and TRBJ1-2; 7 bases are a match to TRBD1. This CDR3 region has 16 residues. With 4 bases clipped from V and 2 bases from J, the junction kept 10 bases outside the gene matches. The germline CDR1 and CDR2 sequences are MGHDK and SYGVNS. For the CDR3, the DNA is TGTGCCAGCAGTGTTCAAGGGGCCAGGGGGAACTATGGCTACACCTTC. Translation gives CASSVQGARGNYGYTF.

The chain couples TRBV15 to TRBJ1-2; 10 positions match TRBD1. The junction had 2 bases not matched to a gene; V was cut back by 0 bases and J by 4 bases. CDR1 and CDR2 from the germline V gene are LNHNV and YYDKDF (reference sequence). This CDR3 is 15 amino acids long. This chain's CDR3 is CATSRERDRGYGYTF. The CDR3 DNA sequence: TGTGCCACCAGCAGAGAAAGGGACAGGGGCTATGGCTACACCTTC.

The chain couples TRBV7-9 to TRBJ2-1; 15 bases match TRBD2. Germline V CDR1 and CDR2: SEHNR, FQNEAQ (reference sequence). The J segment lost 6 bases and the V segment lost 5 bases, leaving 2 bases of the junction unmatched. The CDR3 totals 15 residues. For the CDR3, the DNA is TGTGCCAGCAGCCCGGGACTAGCGGGAGGCAATGAGCAGTTCTTC. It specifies CASSPGLAGGNEQFF.

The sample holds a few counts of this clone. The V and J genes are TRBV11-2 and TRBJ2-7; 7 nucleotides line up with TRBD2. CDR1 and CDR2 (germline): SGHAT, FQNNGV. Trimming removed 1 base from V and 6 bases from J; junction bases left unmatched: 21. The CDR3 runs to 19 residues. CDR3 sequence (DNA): TGTGCCAGCAGCTTAGTGGTAGTGGCAGCGGGGACCCTACGGGTCGAGCAGTACTTC. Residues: CASSLVVVAAGTLRVEQYF.

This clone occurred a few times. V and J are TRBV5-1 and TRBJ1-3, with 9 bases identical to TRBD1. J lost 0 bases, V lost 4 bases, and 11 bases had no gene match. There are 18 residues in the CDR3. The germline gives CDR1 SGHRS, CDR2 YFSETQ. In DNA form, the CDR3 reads TGCGCCAGCAGCCTAGGGGACAGGGCTATGAACTCTGGAAACACCATATATTTT. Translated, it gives CASSLGDRAMNSGNTIYF.

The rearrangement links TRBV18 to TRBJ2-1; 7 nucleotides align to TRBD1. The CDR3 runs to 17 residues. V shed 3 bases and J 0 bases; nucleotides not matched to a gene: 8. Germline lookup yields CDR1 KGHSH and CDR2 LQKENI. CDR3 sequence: CASSPPTGSSSYNEQFF. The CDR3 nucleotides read TGTGCCAGCTCACCTCCGACAGGGAGTAGCTCCTACAATGAGCAGTTCTTC.

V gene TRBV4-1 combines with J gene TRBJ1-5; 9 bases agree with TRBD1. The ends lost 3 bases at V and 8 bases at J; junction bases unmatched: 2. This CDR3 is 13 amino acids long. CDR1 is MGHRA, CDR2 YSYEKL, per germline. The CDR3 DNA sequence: TGCGCCAGCAGCCAGGGACAGGGAGAGCCCCAGCATTTT. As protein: CASSQGQGEPQHF.

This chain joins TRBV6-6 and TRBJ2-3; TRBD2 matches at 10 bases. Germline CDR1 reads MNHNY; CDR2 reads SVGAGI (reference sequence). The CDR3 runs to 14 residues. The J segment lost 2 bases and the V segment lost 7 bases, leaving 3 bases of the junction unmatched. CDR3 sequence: CASKREGLTDTQYF. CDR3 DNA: TGTGCCAGCAAGCGGGAGGGCCTCACAGATACGCAGTATTTT.

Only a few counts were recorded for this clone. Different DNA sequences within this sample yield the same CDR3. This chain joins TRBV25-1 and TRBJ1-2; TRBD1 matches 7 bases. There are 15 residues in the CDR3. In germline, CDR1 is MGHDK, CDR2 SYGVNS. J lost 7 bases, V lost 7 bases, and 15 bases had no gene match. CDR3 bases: TGTGCCAGCACTCCTACAGGGGCTCCACGGGGTGGCTACACCTTC. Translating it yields CASTPTGAPRGGYTF.

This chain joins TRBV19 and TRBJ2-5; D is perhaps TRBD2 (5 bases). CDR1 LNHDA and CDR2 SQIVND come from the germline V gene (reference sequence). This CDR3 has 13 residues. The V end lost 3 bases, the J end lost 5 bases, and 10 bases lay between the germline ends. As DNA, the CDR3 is TGTGCCAGTAGTATTTCGGGGTCGGAGACCCAGTACTTC. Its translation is CASSISGSETQYF.

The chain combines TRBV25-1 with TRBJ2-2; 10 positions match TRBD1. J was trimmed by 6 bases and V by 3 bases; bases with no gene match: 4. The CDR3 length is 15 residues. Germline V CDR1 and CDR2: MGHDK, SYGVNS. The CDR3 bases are TGTGCCAGCAGTGACTCCGGGACAGGGGCCGGGGAGCTGTTTTTT. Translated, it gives CASSDSGTGAGELFF.